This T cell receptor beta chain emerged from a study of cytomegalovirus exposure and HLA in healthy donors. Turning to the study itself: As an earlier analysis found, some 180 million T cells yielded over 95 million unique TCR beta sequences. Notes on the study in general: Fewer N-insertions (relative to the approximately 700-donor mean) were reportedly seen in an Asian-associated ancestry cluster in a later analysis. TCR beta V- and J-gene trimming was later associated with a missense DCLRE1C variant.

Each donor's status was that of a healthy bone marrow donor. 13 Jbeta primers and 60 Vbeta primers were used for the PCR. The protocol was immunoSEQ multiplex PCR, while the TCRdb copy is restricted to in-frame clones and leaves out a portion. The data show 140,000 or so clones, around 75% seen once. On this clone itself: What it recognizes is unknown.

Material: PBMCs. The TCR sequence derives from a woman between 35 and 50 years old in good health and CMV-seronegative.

CDR3 coding DNA: TGTGCCAGCAGCCTGGGCGGACCCCAAGGGGTTCAGTACTTC. Translation gives CASSLGGPQGVQYF. This chain connects TRBV5-4 to TRBJ2-4, with a tentative D call TRBD1 (5 bases). V dropped 4 bases and J dropped 11 bases, with 19 bases sitting between them. CDR3 length: 14 residues. Germline assignment: CDR1 SGHNT and CDR2 YYREEE (reference sequence).